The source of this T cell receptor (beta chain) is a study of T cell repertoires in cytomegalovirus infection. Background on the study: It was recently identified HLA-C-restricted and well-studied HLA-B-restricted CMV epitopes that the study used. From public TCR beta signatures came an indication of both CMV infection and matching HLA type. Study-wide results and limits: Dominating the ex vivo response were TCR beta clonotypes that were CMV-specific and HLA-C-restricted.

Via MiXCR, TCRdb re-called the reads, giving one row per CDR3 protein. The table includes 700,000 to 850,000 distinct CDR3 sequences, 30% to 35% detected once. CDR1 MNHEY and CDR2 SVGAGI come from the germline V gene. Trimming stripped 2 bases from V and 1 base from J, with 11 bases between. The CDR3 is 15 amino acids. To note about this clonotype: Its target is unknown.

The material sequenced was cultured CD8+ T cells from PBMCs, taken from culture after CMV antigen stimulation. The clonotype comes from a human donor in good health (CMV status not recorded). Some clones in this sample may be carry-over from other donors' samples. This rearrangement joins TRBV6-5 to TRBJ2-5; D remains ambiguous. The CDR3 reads CASSYTPGIQETQYF. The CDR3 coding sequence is TGTGCCAGCAGTTACACCCCAGGAATCCAAGAGACCCAGTACTTC.